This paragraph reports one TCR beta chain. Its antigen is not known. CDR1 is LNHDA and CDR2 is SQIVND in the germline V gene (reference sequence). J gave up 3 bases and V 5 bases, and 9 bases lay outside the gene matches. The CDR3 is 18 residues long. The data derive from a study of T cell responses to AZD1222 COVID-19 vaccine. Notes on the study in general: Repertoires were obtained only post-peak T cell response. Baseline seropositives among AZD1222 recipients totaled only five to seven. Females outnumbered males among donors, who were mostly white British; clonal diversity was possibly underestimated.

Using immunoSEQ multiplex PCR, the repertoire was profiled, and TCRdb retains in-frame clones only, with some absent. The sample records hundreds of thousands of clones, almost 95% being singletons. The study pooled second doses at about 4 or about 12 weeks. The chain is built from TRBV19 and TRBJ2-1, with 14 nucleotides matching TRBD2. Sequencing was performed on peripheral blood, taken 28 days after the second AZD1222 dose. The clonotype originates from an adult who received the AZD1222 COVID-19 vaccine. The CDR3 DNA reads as TGTGCCAGTAGTCGGGGACTAGCGGGAGTGGGGAGCTACAATGAGCAGTTCTTC. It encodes CASSRGLAGVGSYNEQFF.